This TCR beta chain is from a study of blood T cell repertoires in COVID-19. TCRdb keeps only in-frame clones here, not all; method: immunoSEQ multiplex PCR. The sample records roughly 160,000 clones, around four fifths being singletons. CDR1 and CDR2 from the germline V gene are MDHEN and SYDVKM. The ends lost 4 bases at V and 2 bases at J; junction bases unmatched: 9. The CDR3 has 16 residues. The V and J genes are TRBV28 and TRBJ2-7; 9 bases are a match to TRBD1. This sequence was found in a woman over 75 with acute or convalescent COVID-19. The sample taken for sequencing was peripheral blood. In nucleotides, the CDR3 is TGTGCCAGCAGTTCCCCTACAGGGGGCTGGCCCTACGAGCAGTACTTC. Encoded protein: CASSSPTGGWPYEQYF.